This entry describes one T cell receptor beta chain. This specimen belongs to a study of beta chain features in type 1 diabetes. Cells sorted by CD45RO/CCR7/CD25/CD127/CD95/CD27 comprised CD4+ naive, central memory, regulatory and stem cell-like memory cells. V lost 3 bases and J lost 0, with 6 bases in between. Germline V gene sequence: CDR1 KGHSH, CDR2 LQKENI. This CDR3 contains 13 residues. TCRB transcripts that were expressed got sequenced, as all of the isolated RNA had been reverse transcribed. Measured with immunoSEQ multiplex PCR; TCRdb has only the in-frame clones, and not every one. The table shows under 500,000 clones, with over 25% occurring only once.

The chain uses TRBV18 and TRBJ2-7; no reliable D call. This receptor was obtained from a young man in good health. Material for sequencing was naive CD4+ T cells from blood. The CDR3 loop is CASSPLSSYEQYF. The DNA for the CDR3 is TGTGCCAGCTCACCCTTAAGCTCCTACGAGCAGTACTTC. Supplemented by reference TRBV18 and TRBJ2-7, the full variable domain reads NAGVMQNPRHLVRRRGQEARLRCSPMKGHSHVYWYRQLPEEGLKFMVYLQKENIIDESGMPKERFSAEFPKEGPSILRIQQVVRGDSAAYFCASSPLSSYEQYFGPGTRLTVT.